This T cell receptor beta chain appears in the sequencing data of a study of blood T cells in healthy people across ages. Primers used in a second PCR of roughly 6 to 11 cycles were a sample-barcoded 5' primer and a J-beta primer mix. A single record per CDR3 protein comes from TCRdb applying MiXCR to the 5' RACE reads. The table records roughly 1,100,000 distinct CDR3 sequences, 25% of them present only once. With each sample, at least 5 micrograms of total RNA were extracted. Per the germline V gene, CDR1 is DFQATT and CDR2 is SNEGSKA (reference sequence). V was pared by 3 bases and J by 5 bases, with 6 bases of the junction left unmatched. The CDR3 runs to 14 residues. These same data were also listed under a study on T cells of mothers and their children.

The source of this sequence is a girl aged 2-10 years in good health. The sequencing input was blood. The genes are TRBV20-1 and TRBJ2-5; TRBD1 matches 10 bases. The CDR3 sequence: CSARPGQGQETQYF. DNA for the CDR3: TGCAGTGCTAGGCCGGGACAGGGGCAGGAGACCCAGTACTTC.